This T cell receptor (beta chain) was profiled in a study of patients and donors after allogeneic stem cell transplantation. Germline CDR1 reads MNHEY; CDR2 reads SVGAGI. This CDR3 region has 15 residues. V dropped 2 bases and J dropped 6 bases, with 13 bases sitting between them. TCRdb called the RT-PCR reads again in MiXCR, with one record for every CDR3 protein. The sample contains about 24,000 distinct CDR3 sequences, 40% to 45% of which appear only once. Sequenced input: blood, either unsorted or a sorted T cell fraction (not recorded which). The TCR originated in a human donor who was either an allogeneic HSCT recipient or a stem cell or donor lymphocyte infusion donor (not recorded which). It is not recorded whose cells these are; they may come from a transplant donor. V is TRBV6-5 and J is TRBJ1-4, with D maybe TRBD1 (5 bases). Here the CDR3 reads CASSYGAGIHEKLFF. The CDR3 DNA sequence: TGTGCCAGCAGTTACGGGGCAGGGATTCATGAAAAACTGTTTTTT.